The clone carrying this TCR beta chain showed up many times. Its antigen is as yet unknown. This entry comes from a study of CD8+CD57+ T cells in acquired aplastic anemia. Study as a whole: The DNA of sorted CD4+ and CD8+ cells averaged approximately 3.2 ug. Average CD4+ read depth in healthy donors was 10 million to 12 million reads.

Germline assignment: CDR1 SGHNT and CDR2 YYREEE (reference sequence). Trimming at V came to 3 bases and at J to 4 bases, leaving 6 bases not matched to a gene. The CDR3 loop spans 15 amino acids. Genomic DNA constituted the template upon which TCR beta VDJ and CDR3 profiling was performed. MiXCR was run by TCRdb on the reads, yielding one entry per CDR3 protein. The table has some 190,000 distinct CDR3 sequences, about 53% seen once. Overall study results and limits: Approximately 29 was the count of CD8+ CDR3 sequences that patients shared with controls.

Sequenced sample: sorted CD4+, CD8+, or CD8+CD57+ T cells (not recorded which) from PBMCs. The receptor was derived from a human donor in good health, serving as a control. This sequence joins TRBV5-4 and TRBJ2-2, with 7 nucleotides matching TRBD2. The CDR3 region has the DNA TGTGCCAGCAGCTCAGATGGGGGGGGCACCGGGGAGCTGTTTTTT. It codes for CASSSDGGGTGELFF.